The 18 T cell receptor beta chains reported below all come from one sample, sequenced in a study of early T cells in non-severe SARS-CoV-2 infection. TCRdb re-called the 5' RACE reads with MiXCR, one entry per CDR3 protein. This table has 60,000 to 65,000 distinct CDR3 sequences, approximately 9.3% appearing once. The sample taken for sequencing was whole blood. The receptors were sampled from an adult who was a healthcare worker with PCR-confirmed SARS-CoV-2 infection or an uninfected control (not recorded which).

This clonotype was recorded at least ten times. The V call is TRBV5-4, the J call TRBJ2-2; TRBD1 is a possible D gene (6 bases). V was cut by 0 bases and J by 6 bases, with 12 bases left in between. The CDR3 length is 15 residues. Germline values: CDR1 SGHNT, CDR2 YYREEE (reference sequence). CDR3 coding DNA: TGTGCCAGCAGCTTGGGACTCCCAGGGGCCGGGGAGCTGTTTTTT. Amino acids: CASSLGLPGAGELFF.

In this sample, this clonotype turned up a few times. The rearrangement links TRBV2 to TRBJ2-5; D tentatively fits TRBD1 or TRBD2 (5 bases each). The CDR3 contains 15 residues. From germline, CDR1 is SNHLY and CDR2 FYNNEI. The V gene lost 7 bases and the J gene lost 2 bases, with 17 bases spanning the gap. CDR3 nucleotides: TGTGCCAGCACCCGGGGACGGAAGCCACAAGAGACCCAGTACTTC. It is translated as CASTRGRKPQETQYF.

This clonotype was seen a handful of times. V usage is TRBV7-7 and J usage is TRBJ2-2, with 8 bases identical to TRBD2. Germline V CDR1 and CDR2: SSHAT, FNYEAQ (reference sequence). Trimming at V came to 10 bases and at J to 3 bases, leaving 7 bases not matched to a gene. This CDR3 region has 14 residues. CDR3 protein: CATHRGGDTGELFF. As DNA, the CDR3 is TGTGCCACTCACCGGGGGGGCGACACCGGGGAGCTGTTTTTT.

This clonotype was found a few times. The chain recombines TRBV2 with TRBJ2-3, with D unresolved. CDR3 length: 13 amino acids. With 11 bases removed from V and 0 bases from J, the gap between germline ends came to 12 bases. CDR1 SNHLY and CDR2 FYNNEI come from the germline V gene. CDR3 sequence: CAQRGTSTDTQYF. CDR3 nucleotide sequence: TGTGCCCAGCGAGGTACTAGCACAGATACGCAGTATTTT.

For the CDR3, the DNA is TGTGCCAGTAGTATAGCCAGGGTGAACACCGGGGAGCTGTTTTTT. Translated, it gives CASSIARVNTGELFF. V gene TRBV19 combines with J gene TRBJ2-2; TRBD1 might be the D (5 bases). The CDR3 runs to 15 residues. V was pared by 1 base and J by 1 base, with 7 bases between. Looked up from germline, CDR1 is LNHDA and CDR2 is SQIVND (reference sequence).

Only a few counts were recorded for this clonotype. The chain joins TRBV18 to TRBJ1-3, with TRBD1 as a possible D gene (5 bases). The CDR3 length is 18 residues. The germline V gene encodes CDR1 KGHSH and CDR2 LQKENI. V gave up 1 base and J gave up 0 bases, with 16 bases separating them. The CDR3 loop is CASSPQVQGLRSGNTIYF. DNA of the CDR3: TGTGCCAGCTCACCACAAGTCCAGGGCCTCCGCTCTGGAAACACCATATATTTT.

Ten or more counts support this clonotype. Here the CDR3 reads CASSRNGQIYGYTF. The CDR3 DNA follows: TGTGCCAGCAGCAGGAACGGACAGATCTATGGCTACACCTTC. This chain uses TRBV12-3 or TRBV12-4 with TRBJ1-2; D is possibly TRBD1 (6 bases). This CDR3 region has 14 residues. Trimming cost V 6 bases and J 4 bases, with 15 bases left between them.

In its sample, this clonotype was seen once. The chain recombines TRBV6-5 with TRBJ2-3; D perhaps matches TRBD1 (5 bases). V shed 0 bases and J shed 3 bases, with 16 bases lying between them. Germline CDR1 reads MNHEY; CDR2 reads SVGAGI. The CDR3 totals 17 residues. The CDR3 is CASSYSPPGRRTDTQYF. Written as DNA, the CDR3 is TGTGCCAGCAGTTACTCACCCCCAGGGCGTAGGACAGATACGCAGTATTTT.

The chain recombines TRBV12-3 or TRBV12-4 with TRBJ2-5, with 15 nucleotides matching TRBD2. V was clipped by 8 bases and J by 3 bases; unmatched bases: 7. This CDR3 spans 16 amino acids. The CDR3: CASSGLAGGHEETQYF. Written as DNA, the CDR3 is TGTGCCAGCTCCGGACTAGCGGGGGGGCATGAAGAGACCCAGTACTTC.

The rearrangement links TRBV30 to TRBJ2-4, with 8 positions matching TRBD1. This CDR3 region has 13 residues. V shed 3 bases, J shed 9 bases, and the junction held 7 bases outside the gene matches. The germline gives CDR1 GTSNPN, CDR2 SVGIG (reference sequence). The CDR3 reads CAWSLGQDAIQYF. The CDR3 DNA is TGTGCCTGGAGCTTGGGACAGGACGCCATTCAGTACTTC.

This clonotype was detected many times. The chain carries TRBV5-1 and TRBJ2-2; 9 nucleotides agree with TRBD1. This CDR3 comprises 15 residues. J was trimmed by 3 bases and V by 3 bases; bases with no gene match: 3. Germline values: CDR1 SGHRS, CDR2 YFSETQ. The CDR3 nucleotides read TGCGCCAGCAGCTCGGGACAGGGTGACACCGGGGAGCTGTTTTTT. Translating it yields CASSSGQGDTGELFF. The variable domain in full, with the rest retrieved from reference TRBV5-1 and TRBJ2-2, is KAGVTQTPRYLIKTRGQQVTLSCSPISGHRSVSWYQQTPGQGLQFLFEYFSETQRNKGNFPGRFSGRQFSNSRSEMNVSTLELGDSALYLCASSSGQGDTGELFFGEGSRLTVL.

CDR3 bases: TGTGCCAGCAGCCCCCGGATAGGGGGGGGTCGGGAGACCCAGTACTTC. Protein sequence: CASSPRIGGGRETQYF. V gene TRBV9 combines with J gene TRBJ2-5; a possible D gene is TRBD2 (7 bases). V lost 4 bases to trimming and J lost 5 bases, with 21 bases between them. This CDR3 is 16 amino acids long. Germline loops: CDR1 SGDLS, CDR2 YYNGEE.

V usage is TRBV9 and J usage is TRBJ2-7; D is possibly TRBD1 or TRBD2 (5 bases each). The germline V and J ends were trimmed by 5 bases and 0 bases, with 15 bases remaining between them. The CDR3 is 15 residues long. Germline CDR1 reads SGDLS; CDR2 reads YYNGEE. For the CDR3, the DNA is TGTGCCAGCAGTATACGGGACGTCCCCTCCTACGAGCAGTACGTC. Translated: CASSIRDVPSYEQYV.

The rearrangement joins TRBV11-2 to TRBJ2-5, with 8 bases that match TRBD1. The CDR3 totals 14 residues. Losses at the gene ends were 4 bases for V and 9 bases for J; bases not matched to a gene: 10. The V gene's germline CDR1 is SGHAT and CDR2 FQNNGV. Written as DNA, the CDR3 is TGTGCCAGCAGCTGGGGACAGGTGCTCGGGGCCCAGTACTTC. Protein: CASSWGQVLGAQYF.

The sample holds many counts of this clonotype. The rearrangement links TRBV7-9 to TRBJ1-2; the D gene is possibly TRBD1 (5 bases). Deletions cut 0 bases from V and 5 bases from J, with 10 bases between. The CDR3 runs 14 residues. Per the germline V gene, CDR1 is SEHNR and CDR2 is FQNEAQ (reference sequence). CDR3 amino acids: CASSLAGRNYGYTF. CDR3 bases: TGTGCCAGCAGCTTAGCGGGACGGAATTATGGCTACACCTTC.

This clonotype was seen many times. The chain uses TRBV5-4 and TRBJ2-1; no clear D. Germline CDR1 SGHNT, CDR2 YYREEE (reference sequence). The V end lost 1 base, the J end lost 6 bases, and 14 bases lay between the germline ends. There are 15 residues in the CDR3. CDR3 protein: CASSLRPQRVNEQFF. The CDR3, as DNA: TGTGCCAGCAGCTTGAGGCCCCAACGCGTCAATGAGCAGTTCTTC.

This clonotype occurred many times. The CDR3 region is CASSDIQGERVGYTF. CDR3 DNA: TGCGCCAGCAGTGACATACAGGGGGAGAGGGTTGGCTACACCTTC. This sequence joins TRBV10-2 and TRBJ1-2, with 8 nucleotides matching TRBD1. This CDR3 region has 15 residues. Trimming cost V 3 bases and J 7 bases; bases outside gene matches: 10. Germline-derived CDR1 and CDR2 are WSHSY and SAAADI.

The chain joins TRBV6-4 to TRBJ1-1; 10 bases match TRBD1. Losses at the gene ends were 6 bases for V and 2 bases for J; bases not matched to a gene: 6. The germline CDR1 and CDR2 sequences are MRHNA and SNTAGT. This CDR3 spans 15 amino acids. CDR3 DNA: TGTGCCAGCAGAAGAGACAGGGGGCTTAACACTGAAGCTTTCTTT. It is translated as CASRRDRGLNTEAFF.